This is a list of T cell receptor beta chains from one sample in a study of T cells in Graves' hyperthyroidism and ophthalmopathy. From the multiplex PCR reads, TCRdb called clonotypes with MiXCR, one entry per CDR3 protein. The sample consists of roughly 710,000 distinct CDR3 sequences, around a third of them appearing once. Sequences were obtained from blood. Every receptor here comes from a woman aged 40 to 50 with Graves' hyperthyroidism. Each CDR3 is given with its conserved first and last residue. The D gene is left open where the match is weak. For some rows the clone size is stated as once, few or many, or as a class when expanded; others skip it.

d_call	j_call	clone_size	v_call	cdr3_nt	cdr3_aa
.	TRBJ2-5	.	TRBV6-2/TRBV6-3	TGTGCCAGCAGTTACGGTAATGGACAGCACCAAGAGACCCAGTACTTC	CASSYGNGQHQETQYF
TRBD2	TRBJ2-7	few	TRBV6-6	TGTGCCAGCAGTCGGAGACTAGCGGGATCGTACGAGCAGTACTTC	CASSRRLAGSYEQYF
TRBD1	TRBJ1-5	.	TRBV15	TGTGCCACCAGCAGACACCTCCACATTGAAGGACAGGGGAGCAATCAGCCCCAGCATTTT	CATSRHLHIEGQGSNQPQHF
TRBD1	TRBJ1-1	once	TRBV5-4	TGTGCCAGCAGCTTGTTGACAGGGGGCGAAGCTTTCTTT	CASSLLTGGEAFF
TRBD1	TRBJ1-1	.	TRBV7-9	TGTGCCAGCAGCATATTTGGGACAGGGGATTTCTTT	CASSIFGTGDFF
.	TRBJ1-2	few	TRBV6-6	TGTGCCAGCACCGGACAGTCCCACCGCTATGGCTACACCTTC	CASTGQSHRYGYTF
.	TRBJ1-6	.	TRBV7-2	TGTGCCAGCAGCGGGGGGCAAGTATCACCCCTCCACTTT	CASSGGQVSPLHF
.	TRBJ1-5	many	TRBV20-1	TGCAGTGCTAGTGTGGTGCAGGGTGGATGGAATCAGCCCCAGCATTTT	CSASVVQGGWNQPQHF
.	TRBJ1-2	.	TRBV7-2	TGTGCCAGCAGCTTAAATTGGGCACCGAGGAGGTTGGGGGGCTACACCTTC	CASSLNWAPRRLGGYTF
.	TRBJ1-4	.	TRBV12-3/TRBV12-4	TGTGCCAGTACAGACTCGGGCCTAACTAATGAAAAACTGTTTTTT	CASTDSGLTNEKLFF
.	TRBJ1-2	.	TRBV25-1	TGTGCCAGCAGTGAATTTCCGAGGGGCTACGGTGGCTACACCTTC	CASSEFPRGYGGYTF
TRBD1	TRBJ1-1	many	TRBV10-3	TGTGCCATCAGCCCGAACCGGGACAGGGAGTTAGGTTTCTTT	CAISPNRDRELGFF
.	TRBJ2-4	.	TRBV5-1	TGCGCCAGCAGCCCCCAAGGGGGGGACATTCAGTACTTC	CASSPQGGDIQYF
TRBD1	TRBJ1-2	.	TRBV12-3/TRBV12-4	TGTGCCAGCAGTTCGCCGGGACAGGGTCACTATGGCTACACCTTC	CASSSPGQGHYGYTF
.	TRBJ2-3	.	TRBV19	TGTGCCAGTAGTATTAGACAGGGCACAGATACGCAGTATTTT	CASSIRQGTDTQYF
.	TRBJ1-3	.	TRBV12-3/TRBV12-4	TGTGCCAGCAGTATTCAGGGTCCTGGAAACACCATATATTTT	CASSIQGPGNTIYF
.	TRBJ2-7	many	TRBV29-1	TGCAGCGTTTCAGAAAACTACGAGCAGTACTTC	CSVSENYEQYF
TRBD1	TRBJ1-2	.	TRBV24-1	TGTGCCACCAGTGAGACAGGGCCAGGGATGGATGGCTACACCTTC	CATSETGPGMDGYTF
.	TRBJ2-2	few	TRBV6-5	TGTGCCAGCAGTTACTCGAGTCGGACGACCGGGGAGCTGTTTTTT	CASSYSSRTTGELFF
.	TRBJ1-2	.	TRBV7-2	TGTGCCAGCTCCACTACAGCAGATGGCTACACCTTC	CASSTTADGYTF
TRBD1	TRBJ1-2	few	TRBV28	TGTGCCAGCAGTTCAGGACAGGGAAGAGGTGGCTACACCTTC	CASSSGQGRGGYTF
TRBD2	TRBJ2-7	many	TRBV5-1	TGCGCCAGCAGCCCGTCAGGTAGCGGGGGTGCGTGGTACTTC	CASSPSGSGGAWYF
.	TRBJ2-5	once	TRBV10-3	TGTGCCATGGGACAAGAGACCCAGTACTTC	CAMGQETQYF
.	TRBJ1-1	.	TRBV19	TGTGCCAGTAGTCTCGACGGTGAGGTGAACACTGAAGCTTTCTTT	CASSLDGEVNTEAFF
TRBD1	TRBJ1-2	.	TRBV7-9	TGTGCCAGCAGCTTTAATATCGCGACAGGGGTACGTGGCTACACCTTC	CASSFNIATGVRGYTF
TRBD1	TRBJ2-5	many	TRBV20-1	TGCAGTGCCCCTGCCCCCGGGACAGGGGGTGCGGAGACCCAGTACTTC	CSAPAPGTGGAETQYF
.	TRBJ2-5	.	TRBV7-9	TGTGCCAGCAGCTTATTTGGAAAGACCCAGTACTTC	CASSLFGKTQYF
TRBD1	TRBJ2-2	.	TRBV7-3	TGTGCCAGCAGCCGCGCCGGGACAGGGAACAACGGGGAGCTGTTTTTT	CASSRAGTGNNGELFF
.	TRBJ1-6	many	TRBV7-2	TGTGCCAGCAGCTTTGGACAGAAAAATTCACCCCTCCACTTT	CASSFGQKNSPLHF
.	TRBJ2-6	many	TRBV7-3	TGTGCCAGCAGCCCTGTCGAGGCTGGGGCCAACGTCCTGACTTTC	CASSPVEAGANVLTF
.	TRBJ1-6	.	TRBV6-6	TGTGCCAGCCATAAACGGGCCACCAAAAAGGGACGGGGCTGGCATAATTCACCCCTCCACTTT	CASHKRATKKGRGWHNSPLHF
.	TRBJ2-7	few	TRBV5-6	TGTGCCAGCAACGGGCCCCGATACGAGCAGTACTTC	CASNGPRYEQYF
.	TRBJ2-4	.	TRBV15	TGTGCCACCAGCAGAGAGACTACTACCAAAAACATTCAGTACTTC	CATSRETTTKNIQYF
.	TRBJ2-7	.	TRBV6-2/TRBV6-3	TGTGCCAGCAGTTACGGCACGGGATGGCAATCCTACGAGCAGTACTTC	CASSYGTGWQSYEQYF
.	TRBJ1-3	few	TRBV7-9	TGTGCCAGCAGCGCGACCTTAGAGCGGGGAAACACCATATATTTT	CASSATLERGNTIYF